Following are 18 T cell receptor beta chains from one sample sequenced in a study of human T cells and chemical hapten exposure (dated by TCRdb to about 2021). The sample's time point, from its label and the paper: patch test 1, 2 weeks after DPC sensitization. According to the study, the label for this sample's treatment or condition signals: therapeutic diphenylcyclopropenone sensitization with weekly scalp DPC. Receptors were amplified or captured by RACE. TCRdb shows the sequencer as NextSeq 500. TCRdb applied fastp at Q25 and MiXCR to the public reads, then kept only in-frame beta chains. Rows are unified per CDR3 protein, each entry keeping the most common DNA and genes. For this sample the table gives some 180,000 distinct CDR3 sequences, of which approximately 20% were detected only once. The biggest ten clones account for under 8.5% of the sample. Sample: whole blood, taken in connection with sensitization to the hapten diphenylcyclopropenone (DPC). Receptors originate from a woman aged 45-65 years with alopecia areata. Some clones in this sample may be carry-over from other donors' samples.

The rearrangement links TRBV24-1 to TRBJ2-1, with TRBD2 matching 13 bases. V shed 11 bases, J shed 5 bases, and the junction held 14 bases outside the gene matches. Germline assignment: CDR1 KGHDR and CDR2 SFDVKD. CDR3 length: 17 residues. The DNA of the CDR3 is TGTGCCAACCCAGGACTAGCGGGAGTTTTCGGGGACAATGAGCAGTTCTTC. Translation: CANPGLAGVFGDNEQFF.

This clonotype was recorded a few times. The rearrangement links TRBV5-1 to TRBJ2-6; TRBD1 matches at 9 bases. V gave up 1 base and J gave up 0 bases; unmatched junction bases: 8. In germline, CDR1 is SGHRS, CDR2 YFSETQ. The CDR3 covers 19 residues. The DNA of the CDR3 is TGCGCCAGCAGCTTGCCGGGGACAGGGCAAAGCTCTGGGGCCAACGTCCTGACTTTC. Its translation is CASSLPGTGQSSGANVLTF.

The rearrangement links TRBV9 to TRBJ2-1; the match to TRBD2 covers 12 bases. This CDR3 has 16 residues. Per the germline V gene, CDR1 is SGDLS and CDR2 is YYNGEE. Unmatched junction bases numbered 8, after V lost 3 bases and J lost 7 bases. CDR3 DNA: TGTGCCAGCAGCGGCCCGACTAGCGGGAGTTTTAATGAGCAGTTCTTC. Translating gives CASSGPTSGSFNEQFF.

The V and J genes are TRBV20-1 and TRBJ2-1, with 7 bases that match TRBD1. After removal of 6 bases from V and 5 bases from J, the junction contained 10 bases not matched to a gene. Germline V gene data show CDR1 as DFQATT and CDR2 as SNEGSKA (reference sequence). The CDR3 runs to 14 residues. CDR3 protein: CSAGDSSSNNEQFF. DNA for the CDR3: TGCAGTGCCGGGGACAGCAGTAGTAACAATGAGCAGTTCTTC.

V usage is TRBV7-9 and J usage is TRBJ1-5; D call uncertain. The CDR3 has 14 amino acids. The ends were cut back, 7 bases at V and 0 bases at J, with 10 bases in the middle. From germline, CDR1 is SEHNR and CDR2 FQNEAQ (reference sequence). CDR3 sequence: CASNGPNSNQPQHF. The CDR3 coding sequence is TGTGCCAGCAACGGCCCAAATAGCAATCAGCCCCAGCATTTT.

The CDR3 DNA sequence: TGTGCCAGTAGTATCGGAGTCCCAAACACCGGGGAGCTGTTTTTT. This sequence encodes CASSIGVPNTGELFF. This chain connects TRBV19 to TRBJ2-2; D call uncertain. Trimming removed 3 bases from V and 2 bases from J, with 10 bases in between. The CDR3 is 15 amino acids. Germline V gives CDR1 LNHDA, CDR2 SQIVND (reference sequence).

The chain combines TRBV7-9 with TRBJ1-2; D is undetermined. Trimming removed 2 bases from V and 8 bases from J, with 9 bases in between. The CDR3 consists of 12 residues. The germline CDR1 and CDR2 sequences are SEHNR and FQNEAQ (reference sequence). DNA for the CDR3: TGTGCCAGCAGCTTAACCCCAGGCGGCTACACCTTC. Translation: CASSLTPGGYTF.

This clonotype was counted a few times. CDR3 bases: TGCAGTGGGGGGGGTGGTAGCTCTGGAAACACCATATATTTT. Translation: CSGGGGSSGNTIYF. The chain employs TRBV29-1 and TRBJ1-3; a possible D gene is TRBD1 (5 bases). The CDR3 runs 14 residues. Germline V gene sequence: CDR1 SQVTM, CDR2 ANQGSEA.

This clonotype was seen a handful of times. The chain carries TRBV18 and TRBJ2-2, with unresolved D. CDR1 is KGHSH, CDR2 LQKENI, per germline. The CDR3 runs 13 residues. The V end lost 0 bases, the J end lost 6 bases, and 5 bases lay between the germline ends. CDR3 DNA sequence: TGTGCCAGCTCACCACCGCACGCCGGGGAGCTGTTTTTT. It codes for CASSPPHAGELFF. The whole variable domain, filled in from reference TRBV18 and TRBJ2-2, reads NAGVMQNPRHLVRRRGQEARLRCSPMKGHSHVYWYRQLPEEGLKFMVYLQKENIIDESGMPKERFSAEFPKEGPSILRIQQVVRGDSAAYFCASSPPHAGELFFGEGSRLTVL.

The CDR3 sequence is CASSLAGVWNIQYF. The CDR3 DNA reads as TGTGCCAGCAGTCTAGCGGGAGTCTGGAACATTCAGTACTTC. V is TRBV7-2 and J is TRBJ2-4; 10 bases align to TRBD2. The V gene's germline CDR1 is SGHTA and CDR2 FQGNSA. The CDR3 runs to 14 residues. V dropped 6 bases and J dropped 7; count of bases not matched to a gene: 6. Supplemented by reference TRBV7-2 and TRBJ2-4, the full variable domain reads GAGVSQSPSNKVTEKGKDVELRCDPISGHTALYWYRQSLGQGLEFLIYFQGNSAPDKSGLPSDRFSAERTGGSVSTLTIQRTQQEDSAVYLCASSLAGVWNIQYFGAGTRLSVL.

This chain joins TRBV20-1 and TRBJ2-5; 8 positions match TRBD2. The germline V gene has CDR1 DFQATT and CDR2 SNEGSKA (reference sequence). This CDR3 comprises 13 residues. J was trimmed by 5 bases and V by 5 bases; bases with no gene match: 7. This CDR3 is CSALGRAIETQYF. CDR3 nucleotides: TGCAGTGCTCTCGGGAGGGCGATCGAGACCCAGTACTTC.

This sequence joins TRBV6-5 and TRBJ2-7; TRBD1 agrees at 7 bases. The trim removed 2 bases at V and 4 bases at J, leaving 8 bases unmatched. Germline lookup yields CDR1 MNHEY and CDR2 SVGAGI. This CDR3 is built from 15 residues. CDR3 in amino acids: CASSYAPTGDYEQYF. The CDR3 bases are TGTGCCAGCAGTTACGCCCCCACAGGGGATTACGAGCAGTACTTC.

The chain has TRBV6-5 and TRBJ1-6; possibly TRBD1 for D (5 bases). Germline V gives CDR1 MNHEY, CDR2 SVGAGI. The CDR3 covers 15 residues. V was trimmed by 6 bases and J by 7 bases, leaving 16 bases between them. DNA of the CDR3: TGTGCCAGCAGCCCTCCGGGACGGCAAAATTCACCCCTCCACTTT. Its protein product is CASSPPGRQNSPLHF.

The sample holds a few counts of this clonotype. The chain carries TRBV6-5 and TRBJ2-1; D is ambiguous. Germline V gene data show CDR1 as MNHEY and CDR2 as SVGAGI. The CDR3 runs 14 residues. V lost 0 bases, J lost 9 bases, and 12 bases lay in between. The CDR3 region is CASSYSVGAFEQFF. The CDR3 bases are TGTGCCAGCAGTTACTCGGTCGGCGCCTTTGAGCAGTTCTTC.

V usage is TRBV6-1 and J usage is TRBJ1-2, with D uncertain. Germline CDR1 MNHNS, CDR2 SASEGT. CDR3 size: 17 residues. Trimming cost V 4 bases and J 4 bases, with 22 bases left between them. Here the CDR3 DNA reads TGTGCCAGCAGTGGCCACCGGGCCAACATAGCGTTCTATGGCTACACCTTC. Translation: CASSGHRANIAFYGYTF.

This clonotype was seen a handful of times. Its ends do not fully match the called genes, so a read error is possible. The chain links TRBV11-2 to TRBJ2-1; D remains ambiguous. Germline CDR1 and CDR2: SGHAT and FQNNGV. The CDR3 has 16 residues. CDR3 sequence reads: CASSSPRTKRYNAQFF. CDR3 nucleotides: TGTGCCAGCAGTTCCCCACGGACCAAAAGATACAATGCGCAGTTCTTC.

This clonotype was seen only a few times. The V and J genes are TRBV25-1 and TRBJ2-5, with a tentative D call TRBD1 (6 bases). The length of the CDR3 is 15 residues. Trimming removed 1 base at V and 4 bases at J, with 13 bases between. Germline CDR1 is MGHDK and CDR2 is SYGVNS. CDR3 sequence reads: CASSELAGVGETQYF. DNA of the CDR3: TGTGCCAGCAGTGAATTGGCAGGGGTTGGAGAGACCCAGTACTTC.

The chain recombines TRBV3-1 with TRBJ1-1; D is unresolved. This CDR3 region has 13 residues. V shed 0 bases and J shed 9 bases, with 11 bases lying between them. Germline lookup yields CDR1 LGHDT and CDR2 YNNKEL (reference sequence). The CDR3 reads CASSQDREGKAFF. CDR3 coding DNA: TGTGCCAGCAGCCAAGATCGAGAGGGAAAAGCTTTCTTT.